One and the same sample provided the 7 T cell receptor beta chains below, sequenced in a study of OX40 agonist ivuxolimab in advanced cancers. Produced via immunoSEQ multiplex PCR; TCRdb's table is partial and in-frame only. The sample has approximately 68,000 clones, more than 70% seen once. The input for sequencing was CD4+ or CD8+ T cells sorted from blood, taken in a trial of the OX40 agonist ivuxolimab. Receptors originate from an adult with an advanced solid tumor such as melanoma, head and neck, liver or kidney cancer.

This clone was recorded a few times. The CDR3 sequence: CAWKSGRASDTQYF. The CDR3 nucleotides read TGTGCCTGGAAAAGCGGGAGGGCTTCAGATACGCAGTATTTT. This rearrangement joins TRBV30 to TRBJ2-3; 10 bases align to TRBD2. Germline V gives CDR1 GTSNPN, CDR2 SVGIG (reference sequence). This CDR3 is built from 14 residues. V dropped 4 bases and J dropped 4; count of bases not matched to a gene: 5. The whole variable domain, filled in from reference TRBV30 and TRBJ2-3, reads SQTIHQWPATLVQPVGSPLSLECTVEGTSNPNLYWYRQAAGRGLQLLFYSVGIGQISSEVPQNLSASRPQDRQFILSSKKLLLSDSGFYLCAWKSGRASDTQYFGPGTRLTVL.

This clone was recorded only once. The chain carries TRBV6-1 and TRBJ1-5, with 8 bases lining up with TRBD1. The germline V gene has CDR1 MNHNS and CDR2 SASEGT. The CDR3 extends over 16 amino acids. V lost 1 base to trimming and J lost 7 bases; unmatched junction nucleotides: 9. Here the CDR3 DNA reads TGTGCCAGCAGTGAAGGGGGCAGGGGGCGAAAACAGCCCCAGCATTTT. Encoded protein: CASSEGGRGRKQPQHF.

This chain joins TRBV5-6 and TRBJ1-2, with D possibly TRBD1 on 5 matching bases. Trimming took off 3 bases at V and 4 bases at J, with 19 bases between the two ends. The CDR3 runs 16 residues. CDR1 is SGHDT, CDR2 YYEEEE, per germline. The CDR3 region has the DNA TGTGCCAGCAGCTCCGTCGGACGAGGCGGGGGCTATGGCTACACCTTC. The encoded protein is CASSSVGRGGGYGYTF.

The V gene is TRBV6-5, the J gene TRBJ1-5, with 10 bases matching TRBD1. V was clipped by 10 bases and J by 5 bases; unmatched bases: 8. Germline V gene sequence: CDR1 MNHEY, CDR2 SVGAGI. The CDR3 consists of 14 residues. CDR3 loop: CATKDRGSHQPQHF. CDR3 bases: TGTGCCACAAAGGACAGGGGGTCACATCAGCCCCAGCATTTT.

This chain joins TRBV30 and TRBJ2-4, with TRBD1 as a possible D gene (5 bases). The germline V gene has CDR1 GTSNPN and CDR2 SVGIG (reference sequence). V was cut by 4 bases and J by 1 base, with 14 bases left in between. The length of the CDR3 is 15 residues. CDR3 protein: CAWKAGRMAKNIQYF. In DNA, the CDR3 is TGTGCCTGGAAGGCAGGGCGGATGGCCAAAAACATTCAGTACTTC. Full variable domain (missing parts from reference TRBV30 and TRBJ2-4): SQTIHQWPATLVQPVGSPLSLECTVEGTSNPNLYWYRQAAGRGLQLLFYSVGIGQISSEVPQNLSASRPQDRQFILSSKKLLLSDSGFYLCAWKAGRMAKNIQYFGAGTRLSVL.

The V gene is TRBV30, the J gene TRBJ1-2; no clear D gene. The germline V gene encodes CDR1 GTSNPN and CDR2 SVGIG (reference sequence). The CDR3 totals 12 residues. With 1 base removed from V and 3 bases from J, the gap between germline ends came to 6 bases. The CDR3, as DNA: TGTGCCTGGAGTGCAAGGGACTATGGCTACACCTTC. Its protein product is CAWSARDYGYTF.

The V call is TRBV5-1, the J call TRBJ2-3; D gene ambiguous. From germline, CDR1 is SGHRS and CDR2 YFSETQ. There are 13 residues in the CDR3. V lost 4 bases and J 6 bases, leaving 12 bases between the germline ends. CDR3 bases: TGCGCCAGCAGCCTGCCGATATTGGATACGCAGTATTTT. It encodes CASSLPILDTQYF.